The clone carrying this T cell receptor beta chain has a handful of counts. The antigen is unknown. The CDR3 extends over 14 amino acids. With 3 bases removed from V and 5 bases from J, the gap between germline ends came to 13 bases. The data belong to a study of T-cell memory formation after mild COVID-19. Across the whole study: TCR clusters were largely donor specific. Findings and limits, study-wide: A subset of responding clones appeared in pre-infection memory, suggesting cross-reactive memory joined. Day 15 to 85 contracting clones showed balanced CD4/CD8; later expanders leaned CD4+. Contracting CD8+ clones were enriched in EMRA, CD4+ mainly in CM and EM.

MiXCR was run by TCRdb on the 5' RACE reads, yielding one entry per CDR3 protein. The table records about 400,000 distinct CDR3 sequences, roughly 24% of them present only once. The clonotype was recovered from an adult woman who had mild COVID-19 (a few samples of this study predate the infection). Cell type and time point are not known. The rearrangement uses TRBV12-3 or TRBV12-4 and TRBJ1-1; tentatively, D is TRBD1 (5 bases). Sequenced: PBMCs or a T cell subset sorted from them (not recorded which). CDR3 protein: CASSFAGGNTEAFF. The CDR3 DNA reads TGTGCCAGCAGTTTTGCGGGGGGGAATACTGAAGCTTTCTTT.